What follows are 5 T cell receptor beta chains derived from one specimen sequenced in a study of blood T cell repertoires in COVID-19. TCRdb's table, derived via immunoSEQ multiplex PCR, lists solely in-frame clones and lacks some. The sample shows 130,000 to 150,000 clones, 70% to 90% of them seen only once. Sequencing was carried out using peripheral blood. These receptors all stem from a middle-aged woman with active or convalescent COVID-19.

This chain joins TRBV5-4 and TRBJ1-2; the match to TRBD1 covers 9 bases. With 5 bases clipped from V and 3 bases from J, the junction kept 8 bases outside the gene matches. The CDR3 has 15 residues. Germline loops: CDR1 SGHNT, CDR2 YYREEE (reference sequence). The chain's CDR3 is CASSLYRGLDYGYTF. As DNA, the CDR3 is TGTGCCAGCAGTCTCTACAGGGGGCTTGACTATGGCTACACCTTC.

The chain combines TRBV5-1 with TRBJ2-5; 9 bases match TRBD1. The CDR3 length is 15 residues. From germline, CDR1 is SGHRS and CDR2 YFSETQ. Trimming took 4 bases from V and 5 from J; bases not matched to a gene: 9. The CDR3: CASSGTGQGSETQYF. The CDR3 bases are TGCGCCAGCAGCGGTACGGGACAGGGATCGGAGACCCAGTACTTC.

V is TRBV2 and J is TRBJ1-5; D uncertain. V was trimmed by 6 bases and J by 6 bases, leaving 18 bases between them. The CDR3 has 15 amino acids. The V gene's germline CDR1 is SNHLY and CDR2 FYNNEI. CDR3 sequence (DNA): TGTGCCAGCAGCGCAAGGTCGGGGAGCGGTCAGCCCCAGCATTTT. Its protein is CASSARSGSGQPQHF.

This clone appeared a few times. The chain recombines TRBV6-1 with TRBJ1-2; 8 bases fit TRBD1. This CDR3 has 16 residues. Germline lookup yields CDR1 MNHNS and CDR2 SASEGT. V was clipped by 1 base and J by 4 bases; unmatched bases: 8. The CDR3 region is CASSEVAGGAGYGYTF. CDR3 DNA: TGTGCCAGCAGTGAAGTAGCAGGGGGCGCAGGCTATGGCTACACCTTC.

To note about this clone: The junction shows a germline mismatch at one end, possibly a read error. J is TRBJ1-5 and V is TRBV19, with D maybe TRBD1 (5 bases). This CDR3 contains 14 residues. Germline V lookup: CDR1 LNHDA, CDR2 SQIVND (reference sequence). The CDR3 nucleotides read TGTGCCACTAGTCTACGGGGGAGCAATCAGCCCCAGCATTTT. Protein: CATSLRGSNQPQHF.